Here is one T cell receptor beta chain with its context. The TCR beta CDR3 regions underwent amplification using RNA transcripts as the source. Carried out on the TCR CDR3, a first-round RT-PCR used the HTBI primer set. TCRdb called the multiplex PCR reads again in MiXCR, with one record for every CDR3 protein. Of 650,000 to 700,000 distinct CDR3 sequences in the sample, roughly 17% were seen once. The data are from a study of T cells in Graves' hyperthyroidism and ophthalmopathy. The sequenced material came from blood. This clonotype was sampled from a man aged 45-65 years with Graves' hyperthyroidism.

CDR3 protein: CASSSYNRTEAFF. The CDR3 DNA reads as TGTGCCAGCAGCTCCTACAATCGGACTGAAGCTTTCTTT. The chain uses TRBV7-8 and TRBJ1-1; D unresolved. This CDR3 spans 13 amino acids. Germline CDR1 reads SGHVS; CDR2 reads FQNEAQ. V dropped 4 bases and J dropped 5 bases, with 11 bases sitting between them.